This T cell receptor (beta chain) was identified in a study of tumor-infiltrating lymphocytes in localized non-small cell lung cancer. General study findings and limits: Tumors had more T cell infiltration than uninvolved lung, per TCRbeta sequencing and CD3 counts. No T-cell fraction difference was seen between IM1 and IM2 tumors.

Trimming took 1 base from V and 9 from J, leaving 6 bases between them. The germline gives CDR1 PRHDT, CDR2 FYEKMQ (reference sequence). The CDR3 contains 12 residues. The repertoire was sequenced with immunoSEQ multiplex PCR; TCRdb's copy has only in-frame clones and lacks some. The profile shows 12,000 or so clones, roughly 89% of them singletons. Concerning this clone: Its antigen is not known.

The clonotype originates from a human donor with non-small cell lung cancer. This sequence joins TRBV13 and TRBJ1-4; D unresolved. The sequenced sample was lung tumor tissue. The CDR3, as DNA: TGTGCCAGCAGCTTAGTCCCGCAAAAACTGTTTTTT. Its translation is CASSLVPQKLFF. Variable domain in full (rest from reference TRBV13 and TRBJ1-4): AAGVIQSPRHLIKEKRETATLKCYPIPRHDTVYWYQQGPGQDPQFLISFYEKMQSDKGSIPDRFSAQQFSDYHSELNMSSLELGDSALYFCASSLVPQKLFFGSGTQLSVL.